One and the same sample provided the 22 T cell receptor beta chains below, sequenced in a study of T cell clones after liver transplantation. The method was immunoSEQ multiplex PCR; TCRdb's version includes in-frame clones alone and lacks a portion of them. The profile shows some 59,000 clones, about two thirds of them singletons. Sequencing was performed on CD4+ T cells from blood, taken before liver transplant. Every receptor here comes from a human donor who received a liver transplant.

The CDR3 region has the DNA TGTGCCATACCGGGGGGGCCCTATGAGCAGTTCTTC. It encodes CAIPGGPYEQFF. The chain carries TRBV5-4 and TRBJ2-1, with 8 bases that match TRBD2. This CDR3 spans 12 amino acids. The germline V gene has CDR1 SGHNT and CDR2 YYREEE (reference sequence). Trimming took 9 bases from V and 8 from J; bases not matched to a gene: 7.

The genes are TRBV5-1 and TRBJ1-4, with TRBD1 matching 8 bases. This CDR3 is built from 15 residues. V lost 5 bases, J lost 6 bases, and 9 bases stayed unmatched. The germline CDR1 and CDR2 sequences are SGHRS and YFSETQ. The CDR3, as DNA: TGCGCCAGCAGTTCAGAACAGGGGGGATATGAAAAACTGTTTTTT. Translated: CASSSEQGGYEKLFF.

This rearrangement joins TRBV9 to TRBJ2-2; no clear D gene. Germline CDR1 SGDLS, CDR2 YYNGEE. V was trimmed by 0 bases and J by 0 bases, leaving 6 bases between them. This CDR3 is built from 15 residues. CDR3 sequence: CASSVEQPNTGELFF. Here the CDR3 DNA reads TGTGCCAGCAGCGTAGAACAACCGAACACCGGGGAGCTGTTTTTT.

The chain carries TRBV25-1 and TRBJ2-3, with D tentatively TRBD1 (6 bases). CDR3 length equals 15 residues. The V end lost 3 bases, the J end lost 2 bases, and 12 bases lay between the germline ends. Germline assignment: CDR1 MGHDK and CDR2 SYGVNS. Here the CDR3 reads CASSDPGAHTDTQYF. DNA of the CDR3: TGTGCCAGCAGTGATCCAGGGGCCCACACAGATACGCAGTATTTT.

The chain has TRBV15 and TRBJ1-5; maybe TRBD1 (5 bases). Germline CDR1 reads LNHNV; CDR2 reads YYDKDF (reference sequence). This CDR3 region has 17 residues. V was shortened by 0 bases and J by 1 base, with 13 bases between the two germline ends. In DNA, the CDR3 is TGTGCCACCAGCAGAGATGAGACAGTGGGAAGCAATCAGCCCCAGCATTTT. Translated, it gives CATSRDETVGSNQPQHF.

The chain couples TRBV6-1 to TRBJ2-7; D perhaps matches TRBD1 (5 bases). V was trimmed by 7 bases and J by 5 bases, leaving 15 bases between them. Germline V lookup: CDR1 MNHNS, CDR2 SASEGT. CDR3 size: 13 residues. The DNA of the CDR3 is TGTGCCAGCAAAAGTGGGGCTCGGGACGAGCAGTACTTC. This codes for CASKSGARDEQYF.

The table lists this clone with a few counts. This rearrangement joins TRBV7-3 to TRBJ2-6; D may be TRBD1 (6 bases). Germline V CDR1 and CDR2: SGHTA, FQGTGA. Trimming removed 4 bases at V and 13 bases at J, with 20 bases between. The CDR3 runs 15 residues. The CDR3 DNA follows: TGTGCCAGCAGCTCGACAGGCTCCACCTTAGGGGTCCTGACTTTC. Amino acid sequence: CASSSTGSTLGVLTF.

The chain couples TRBV6-1 to TRBJ1-2; 8 positions match TRBD1. The CDR3 covers 14 residues. With 4 bases clipped from V and 7 bases from J, the junction kept 8 bases outside the gene matches. Germline CDR1 MNHNS, CDR2 SASEGT. The CDR3 DNA is TGTGCCAGCAGTGGACAGGGGAGTTCCTTTGGCTACACCTTC. It encodes CASSGQGSSFGYTF.

V is TRBV10-2 and J is TRBJ1-1, with 10 bases that match TRBD1. J was trimmed by 10 bases and V by 6 bases; bases with no gene match: 5. The CDR3 length is 12 residues. CDR1 is WSHSY and CDR2 is SAAADI in the germline V gene. The CDR3, as DNA: TGCGCCAGCAGGCGGGACAGGGGTTTAGCTTTCTTT. It is translated as CASRRDRGLAFF.

The chain has TRBV28 and TRBJ2-7; D not resolved. The CDR3 extends over 13 amino acids. CDR1 is MDHEN, CDR2 SYDVKM, per germline. Trimming pared 6 bases from V and 4 bases from J, leaving 13 bases between. The CDR3 sequence: CASSLLSRYEQYF. The CDR3 DNA follows: TGTGCCAGCAGCTTGCTGTCGCGGTACGAGCAGTACTTC. The full variable domain, completed using reference TRBV28 and TRBJ2-7, is DVKVTQSSRYLVKRTGEKVFLECVQDMDHENMFWYRQDPGLGLRLIYFSYDVKMKEKGDIPEGYSVSREKKERFSLILESASTNQTSMYLCASSLLSRYEQYFGPGTRLTVT.

This chain uses TRBV15 with TRBJ1-2; 8 positions agree with TRBD1. Trimming at V came to 0 bases and at J to 6 bases, leaving 6 bases not matched to a gene. The CDR3 sequence is 15 residues long. Per the germline V gene, CDR1 is LNHNV and CDR2 is YYDKDF (reference sequence). The chain's CDR3 is CATSRDQGARDGYTF. The CDR3 DNA follows: TGTGCCACCAGCAGAGATCAGGGGGCGAGGGATGGCTACACCTTC.

The chain combines TRBV6-1 with TRBJ1-3, with D possibly TRBD1 on 6 matching bases. The germline V gene has CDR1 MNHNS and CDR2 SASEGT. V gave up 2 bases and J gave up 4 bases, with 12 bases separating them. This CDR3 region has 15 residues. The CDR3 coding sequence is TGTGCCAGCAGTGAAATAACAGGGCGGGGAAACACCATATATTTT. Protein sequence: CASSEITGRGNTIYF.

The V and J genes are TRBV7-2 and TRBJ1-2; 7 bases are shared with TRBD1. The CDR3 consists of 14 residues. The trim removed 5 bases at V and 4 bases at J, leaving 7 bases unmatched. Per the germline V gene, CDR1 is SGHTA and CDR2 is FQGNSA. The CDR3 protein is CASSPWTGGYGYTF. DNA for the CDR3: TGTGCCAGCAGCCCGTGGACAGGCGGCTATGGCTACACCTTC.

In nucleotides, the CDR3 is TGCGCCAGCAGCTTGGCCCAGGGGTCGGCTGAAAAACTGTTTTTT. The encoded protein is CASSLAQGSAEKLFF. The V gene is TRBV5-1, the J gene TRBJ1-4; D possibly corresponds to TRBD1 (6 bases). The CDR3 consists of 15 residues. V was shortened by 0 bases and J by 7 bases, with 13 bases between the two germline ends. Germline assignment: CDR1 SGHRS and CDR2 YFSETQ.

The rearrangement links TRBV13 to TRBJ1-5; 10 positions match TRBD1. This CDR3 region has 15 residues. V gave up 0 bases and J gave up 7 bases; unmatched junction bases: 3. Germline CDR1 is PRHDT and CDR2 is FYEKMQ (reference sequence). CDR3: CASSLGGQGWQPQHF. The CDR3 nucleotides are TGTGCCAGCAGCTTAGGGGGACAGGGGTGGCAGCCCCAGCATTTT.

The chain uses TRBV18 and TRBJ1-1; a possible D gene is TRBD1 (6 bases). Trimming stripped 5 bases from V and 6 bases from J, with 13 bases between. Germline V gene sequence: CDR1 KGHSH, CDR2 LQKENI. This CDR3 is 13 amino acids long. CDR3 residues: CASSRQAYPEAFF. For the CDR3, the DNA is TGTGCCAGCTCAAGACAGGCTTACCCTGAAGCTTTCTTT.

The chain joins TRBV19 to TRBJ1-6; perhaps TRBD1 as D (5 bases). V lost 3 bases and J 5 bases, leaving 11 bases between the germline ends. The CDR3 extends over 15 amino acids. The germline V gene encodes CDR1 LNHDA and CDR2 SQIVND (reference sequence). The CDR3 bases are TGTGCCAGTAGTATCAGCGGGGCAGATAATTCACCCCTCCACTTT. This gives the protein CASSISGADNSPLHF.

The chain carries TRBV6-1 and TRBJ1-5; 9 nucleotides agree with TRBD1. The trim removed 6 bases at V and 2 bases at J, leaving 5 bases unmatched. The CDR3 extends over 15 amino acids. The germline V gene has CDR1 MNHNS and CDR2 SASEGT. In DNA form, the CDR3 reads TGTGCCAGCAGCCGGGACAGGGTTGGCAATCAGCCCCAGCATTTT. Encoded protein: CASSRDRVGNQPQHF.

The chain employs TRBV19 and TRBJ2-1; 9 nucleotides line up with TRBD2. The CDR3 extends over 18 amino acids. Trimming removed 3 bases from V and 4 bases from J; junction bases left unmatched: 13. Looked up from germline, CDR1 is LNHDA and CDR2 is SQIVND (reference sequence). The CDR3 sequence: CASSIIGQRGALYNEQFF. Here the CDR3 DNA reads TGTGCCAGTAGTATTATTGGTCAGCGGGGGGCCCTGTACAATGAGCAGTTCTTC.

This chain links TRBV7-2 with TRBJ2-3, with D perhaps TRBD2 (5 bases). The germline V gene has CDR1 SGHTA and CDR2 FQGNSA. CDR3 length equals 18 residues. V lost 3 bases, J lost 0 bases, and 19 bases lay in between. CDR3 nucleotides: TGTGCCAGCAGCTTGAGGGCTGCGGGCGAACTAAGCACAGATACGCAGTATTTT. Translation: CASSLRAAGELSTDTQYF.

CDR3 region: CASSFVAGSTNEQFF. CDR3 DNA: TGTGCCAGCAGCTTTGTAGCGGGGAGTACGAATGAGCAGTTCTTC. The chain is built from TRBV11-2 and TRBJ2-1; 8 nucleotides align to TRBD2. The germline gives CDR1 SGHAT, CDR2 FQNNGV. Losses at the gene ends were 3 bases for V and 7 bases for J; bases not matched to a gene: 8. This CDR3 has 15 amino acids.

The rearrangement joins TRBV28 to TRBJ1-5, with no clear D. V dropped 6 bases and J dropped 0 bases, with 12 bases sitting between them. The CDR3 covers 15 residues. CDR1 and CDR2 from the germline V gene are MDHEN and SYDVKM. CDR3 coding DNA: TGTGCCAGCAGGATACAGCTGCTTAGCAATCAGCCCCAGCATTTT. Its translation is CASRIQLLSNQPQHF. The full variable domain, rest sourced from reference TRBV28 and TRBJ1-5, is DVKVTQSSRYLVKRTGEKVFLECVQDMDHENMFWYRQDPGLGLRLIYFSYDVKMKEKGDIPEGYSVSREKKERFSLILESASTNQTSMYLCASRIQLLSNQPQHFGDGTRLSIL.